One sample yielded the 32 T cell receptor beta chains listed below, sequenced in a study of T cells in Graves' hyperthyroidism and ophthalmopathy. RNA transcripts served as the template for amplifying TCR beta CDR3 regions. During a first-round RT-PCR of the TCR CDR3, the HTBI primer set was used. Each CDR3 protein is one row after TCRdb ran MiXCR on the multiplex PCR reads. The data contain more than 550,000 distinct CDR3 sequences, roughly a sixth of them singletons. The sequencing input was blood. All receptors come from a woman between 45 and 65 years old with Graves' hyperthyroidism that later progressed to Graves' ophthalmopathy.

The rearrangement links TRBV9 to TRBJ2-7; D is tentatively TRBD1 or TRBD2 (5 bases each). Looked up from germline, CDR1 is SGDLS and CDR2 is YYNGEE. The V end was cut by 0 bases, the J end by 1 base, with 11 bases between. CDR3 length equals 15 residues. The DNA of the CDR3 is TGTGCCAGCAGCGTAGGAGGGGAAGGATCCTACGAGCAGTACTTC. Translating gives CASSVGGEGSYEQYF.

J is TRBJ2-5 and V is TRBV29-1; tentatively, D is TRBD1 (5 bases). Germline V gene lookup returns CDR1 SQVTM and CDR2 ANQGSEA. Deletions cut 1 base from V and 2 bases from J, with 14 bases between. This CDR3 comprises 15 residues. The CDR3 is CSVEGTRDSQETQYF. The CDR3 nucleotides are TGCAGCGTTGAAGGCACCCGAGACAGTCAAGAGACCCAGTACTTC.

This clonotype was seen many times. The genes are TRBV6-5 and TRBJ1-2; TRBD1 matches 10 bases. CDR3 length equals 14 residues. V trimming: 0 bases; J trimming: 7 bases; junction bases outside the gene matches: 2. Germline V lookup: CDR1 MNHEY, CDR2 SVGAGI. The CDR3 DNA reads as TGTGCCAGCAGTTACTCGACAGGGGGCGGTGGCTACACCTTC. Translating gives CASSYSTGGGGYTF.

This clonotype was recorded many times. The chain uses TRBV9 and TRBJ1-5; 8 bases are shared with TRBD1. Germline CDR1 is SGDLS and CDR2 is YYNGEE. The CDR3 length is 16 residues. The V and J ends lost 4 bases and 2 bases, in that order; junction bases with no gene match: 8. CDR3 nucleotide sequence: TGTGCCAGCAGCAAAGGACAGGGTGAGGGCAATCAGCCCCAGCATTTT. Translation: CASSKGQGEGNQPQHF. Combining the CDR3 with reference TRBV9 and TRBJ1-5 gives the whole variable domain DSGVTQTPKHLITATGQRVTLRCSPRSGDLSVYWYQQSLDQGLQFLIQYYNGEERAKGNILERFSAQQFPDLHSELNLSSLELGDSALYFCASSKGQGEGNQPQHFGDGTRLSIL.

This clonotype occurred a few times. The genes are TRBV7-2 and TRBJ1-1; 7 nucleotides line up with TRBD1. The junction had 7 bases not matched to a gene; V was cut back by 2 bases and J by 4 bases. The CDR3 spans 15 residues. Germline V lookup: CDR1 SGHTA, CDR2 FQGNSA. As DNA, the CDR3 is TGTGCCAGCAGCTTAAATTTAGCAGGGGGCACTGAAGCTTTCTTT. Its protein is CASSLNLAGGTEAFF.

There are many counts of this clonotype. The chain links TRBV18 to TRBJ2-2; tentative D call: TRBD1 (5 bases). Trimming stripped 3 bases from V and 2 bases from J, with 16 bases between. This CDR3 is built from 17 residues. Looked up from germline, CDR1 is KGHSH and CDR2 is LQKENI. The CDR3 region has the DNA TGTGCCAGCTCACCCCTACAGAGACAGACCAACACCGGGGAGCTGTTTTTT. As protein: CASSPLQRQTNTGELFF. The full variable domain, its missing parts supplied by reference TRBV18 and TRBJ2-2, is NAGVMQNPRHLVRRRGQEARLRCSPMKGHSHVYWYRQLPEEGLKFMVYLQKENIIDESGMPKERFSAEFPKEGPSILRIQQVVRGDSAAYFCASSPLQRQTNTGELFFGEGSRLTVL.

There are many counts of this clonotype. CDR3: CASSPARFTEAFF. DNA of the CDR3: TGTGCCAGCAGCCCCGCCAGGTTCACTGAAGCTTTCTTT. This sequence joins TRBV12-3 or TRBV12-4 and TRBJ1-1; no clear D. Trimming took 6 bases from V and 4 from J, leaving 12 bases between them. CDR3 length: 13 amino acids.

The sample holds many counts of this clonotype. The chain carries TRBV12-3 or TRBV12-4 and TRBJ1-1; D gene uncertain. V dropped 4 bases and J dropped 3 bases, with 12 bases sitting between them. The CDR3 loop spans 14 amino acids. CDR3 nucleotides: TGTGCCAGCAGTTCCGGGAATAGGGACACTGAAGCTTTCTTT. Amino acid sequence: CASSSGNRDTEAFF.

V usage is TRBV5-6 and J usage is TRBJ2-7; D not resolved. V lost 4 bases to trimming and J lost 6 bases, with 11 bases between them. The germline gives CDR1 SGHDT, CDR2 YYEEEE. The CDR3 runs to 12 residues. CDR3: CASSHAALEQYF. The CDR3 DNA reads TGTGCCAGCAGCCACGCGGCGCTCGAGCAGTACTTC.

This clonotype was counted at least ten times. The chain combines TRBV7-3 with TRBJ1-6, with 11 bases matching TRBD1. CDR3 length equals 16 residues. Trimming cost V 0 bases and J 9 bases; bases outside gene matches: 4. Germline assignment: CDR1 SGHTA and CDR2 FQGTGA. For the CDR3, the DNA is TGTGCCAGCAGCTTAACTGGGACAGGGGGAAGTTCACCCCTCCACTTT. Its translation is CASSLTGTGGSSPLHF. The variable domain in full, completed from reference TRBV7-3 and TRBJ1-6, reads GAGVSQTPSNKVTEKGKYVELRCDPISGHTALYWYRQSLGQGPEFLIYFQGTGAADDSGLPNDRFFAVRPEGSVSTLKIQRTERGDSAVYLCASSLTGTGGSSPLHFGNGTRLTVT.

The table lists this clonotype with a few counts. This chain links TRBV20-1 with TRBJ1-5; TRBD1 aligns across 10 bases. The germline gives CDR1 DFQATT, CDR2 SNEGSKA (reference sequence). The CDR3 is 14 residues long. The trim removed 1 base at V and 9 bases at J, leaving 6 bases unmatched. In DNA form, the CDR3 reads TGCAGTGCTAGAGTTAAGGGACAGGGGATGCCCCAGCATTTT. It specifies CSARVKGQGMPQHF.

This clonotype has a handful of counts. This chain connects TRBV6-1 to TRBJ2-2; possible D gene TRBD1, 6 bases. The germline CDR1 and CDR2 sequences are MNHNS and SASEGT. The CDR3 is 16 residues long. Trimming pared 5 bases from V and 3 bases from J, leaving 16 bases between. The CDR3 sequence is CASSTKGEMDTGELFF. The CDR3 nucleotides are TGTGCCAGCAGTACGAAGGGGGAGATGGACACCGGGGAGCTGTTTTTT.

This clonotype appeared many times. This chain links TRBV28 with TRBJ1-2, with 11 bases lining up with TRBD1. The V and J ends lost 4 bases and 8 bases, in that order; junction bases with no gene match: 12. The CDR3 has 16 residues. CDR1 is MDHEN and CDR2 is SYDVKM in the germline V gene. CDR3 nucleotides: TGTGCCAGCAGTTCGCCTGGGACAGGGGGGTTGTCCGGCTACACCTTC. It specifies CASSSPGTGGLSGYTF.

This clonotype has ten or more counts. CDR3 sequence: CASRTSIEQFF. The CDR3 DNA follows: TGTGCCAGCAGGACTAGCATTGAGCAGTTCTTC. The chain links TRBV6-2 or TRBV6-3 to TRBJ2-1; 7 nucleotides match TRBD2. The length of the CDR3 is 11 residues. J lost 9 bases, V lost 6 bases, and 2 bases had no gene match. Germline CDR1 reads MNHEY; CDR2 reads SVGEGT.

The chain is built from TRBV12-3 or TRBV12-4 and TRBJ2-5, with D unclear. This CDR3 comprises 13 residues. Trimming shortened V by 6 bases and J by 1 base, and 9 bases separated the two germline ends. The CDR3, as DNA: TGTGCCAGCAGGTATAGGGCCCAAGAGACCCAGTACTTC. This gives the protein CASRYRAQETQYF.

This clonotype was counted only a few times. DNA of the CDR3: TGCAGTGCTAGACAGGGAGTCACTGAAGCTTTCTTT. It codes for CSARQGVTEAFF. J is TRBJ1-1 and V is TRBV20-1; D might be TRBD1 (5 bases). Germline V gives CDR1 DFQATT, CDR2 SNEGSKA (reference sequence). Trimming left V 2 bases short and J 4 bases short, with 8 bases between. The CDR3 has 12 amino acids.

The chain uses TRBV2 and TRBJ1-1; D uncertain. V shed 6 bases and J shed 11 bases, with 19 bases lying between them. The CDR3 totals 13 residues. Germline CDR1 and CDR2: SNHLY and FYNNEI. The CDR3 protein is CASSDLPIYSAFF. The DNA for the CDR3 is TGTGCCAGCAGCGACCTCCCTATTTATTCGGCTTTCTTT. The entire variable domain, with the rest obtained from reference TRBV2 and TRBJ1-1, is as follows: EPEVTQTPSHQVTQMGQEVILRCVPISNHLYFYWYRQILGQKVEFLVSFYNNEISEKSEIFDDQFSVERPDGSNFTLKIRSTKLEDSAMYFCASSDLPIYSAFFGQGTRLTVV.

The chain employs TRBV5-4 and TRBJ1-2; D not certain. V was clipped by 0 bases and J by 8 bases, with 14 bases between them. Per the germline V gene, CDR1 is SGHNT and CDR2 is YYREEE (reference sequence). The CDR3 runs 14 residues. The DNA of the CDR3 is TGTGCCAGCAGCTTGGCGTGGGGATTGGGCGGCTACACCTTC. The encoded protein is CASSLAWGLGGYTF.

The rearrangement uses TRBV10-3 and TRBJ1-1, with D possibly being TRBD1 (5 bases). Germline V CDR1 and CDR2: ENHRY, SYGVKD. This CDR3 is built from 13 residues. V was pared by 11 bases and J by 2 bases, with 15 bases between. The CDR3 region is CAAAGTGNTEAFF. DNA of the CDR3: TGTGCCGCCGCAGGGACGGGAAACACTGAAGCTTTCTTT.

The V and J genes are TRBV6-5 and TRBJ1-4; D gene ambiguous. Germline V gene lookup returns CDR1 MNHEY and CDR2 SVGAGI. There are 15 residues in the CDR3. Trimming pared 0 bases from V and 7 bases from J, leaving 12 bases between. CDR3 sequence (DNA): TGTGCCAGCAGTTACTCGACGCATCCGTCTGAAAAACTGTTTTTT. This translates into CASSYSTHPSEKLFF.

This clonotype appeared many times. The CDR3 loop is CSAASGESSYNEQFF. DNA of the CDR3: TGCAGTGCTGCGAGCGGGGAAAGCTCCTACAATGAGCAGTTCTTC. The chain couples TRBV20-1 to TRBJ2-1; 7 nucleotides align to TRBD2. Trimming took 5 bases from V and 0 from J; bases not matched to a gene: 7. This CDR3 has 15 residues. Germline lookup yields CDR1 DFQATT and CDR2 SNEGSKA (reference sequence).

This clonotype came up a few times. The chain carries TRBV20-1 and TRBJ1-6; no firm D call. V gave up 4 bases and J gave up 0 bases, with 7 bases separating them. CDR1 DFQATT and CDR2 SNEGSKA come from the germline V gene (reference sequence). CDR3 length equals 14 residues. In DNA, the CDR3 is TGCAGTGCTACAGAATTCTCCTATAATTCACCCCTCCACTTT. It is translated as CSATEFSYNSPLHF.

This rearrangement joins TRBV11-2 to TRBJ1-2, with D possibly matching TRBD1 (6 bases). Germline V gene data show CDR1 as SGHAT and CDR2 as FQNNGV. Trimming shortened V by 1 base and J by 0 bases, and 12 bases separated the two germline ends. This CDR3 spans 16 amino acids. Here the CDR3 reads CASSLGTATSNYGYTF. CDR3 nucleotide sequence: TGTGCCAGCAGCTTAGGGACAGCTACTTCTAACTATGGCTACACCTTC.

The chain links TRBV5-1 to TRBJ2-7; no firm D call. The CDR3 length is 14 residues. Trimming took off 0 bases at V and 0 bases at J, with 7 bases between the two ends. The V gene's germline CDR1 is SGHRS and CDR2 YFSETQ. The CDR3 coding sequence is TGCGCCAGCAGCTTGGACTGGAGCTCCTACGAGCAGTACTTC. Its protein product is CASSLDWSSYEQYF.

J is TRBJ2-5 and V is TRBV29-1; no definite D call. The V gene's germline CDR1 is SQVTM and CDR2 ANQGSEA. Trimming took 3 bases from V and 2 from J, leaving 7 bases between them. The CDR3 runs 12 residues. CDR3 region: CSVDYQQETQYF. In DNA form, the CDR3 reads TGCAGCGTTGATTATCAGCAAGAGACCCAGTACTTC.

V usage is TRBV4-1 and J usage is TRBJ2-3, with 7 bases identical to TRBD1. The germline CDR1 and CDR2 sequences are MGHRA and YSYEKL. The J segment lost 0 bases and the V segment lost 1 base, leaving 4 bases of the junction unmatched. This CDR3 has 16 amino acids. The CDR3 bases are TGCGCCAGCAGCCAAGGTGGGACAGTAAGCACAGATACGCAGTATTTT. Its translation: CASSQGGTVSTDTQYF.

This chain joins TRBV10-3 and TRBJ1-3, with D possibly being TRBD1 (6 bases). Trimming took 9 bases from V and 4 from J, leaving 16 bases between them. The CDR3 length is 14 residues. Germline loops: CDR1 ENHRY, CDR2 SYGVKD. The CDR3 sequence: CAIQTGASGNTIYF. The CDR3 region has the DNA TGTGCCATTCAGACAGGAGCATCCGGAAACACCATATATTTT.

This clonotype has ten or more counts. The J gene is TRBJ2-3, the V gene TRBV6-5, with D perhaps matching TRBD1 (6 bases). V dropped 0 bases and J dropped 2 bases, with 12 bases sitting between them. There are 16 residues in the CDR3. The germline V gene encodes CDR1 MNHEY and CDR2 SVGAGI. DNA of the CDR3: TGTGCCAGCAGTTACTCGGGGGACACCTACACAGATACGCAGTATTTT. Translated: CASSYSGDTYTDTQYF.

This clonotype was detected many times. CDR3 in amino acids: CASTGTDLNYGYTF. The CDR3 region has the DNA TGTGCCAGCACTGGGACAGACCTTAACTATGGCTACACCTTC. This chain uses TRBV3-1 with TRBJ1-2; TRBD1 aligns across 7 bases. CDR3 length equals 14 residues. The ends lost 7 bases at V and 1 base at J; junction bases unmatched: 6. Looked up from germline, CDR1 is LGHDT and CDR2 is YNNKEL (reference sequence).

J is TRBJ2-6 and V is TRBV19, with a possible D match to TRBD1 (6 bases). Germline V gives CDR1 LNHDA, CDR2 SQIVND (reference sequence). This CDR3 spans 17 amino acids. Trimming stripped 3 bases from V and 0 bases from J, with 12 bases between. CDR3 residues: CASSIVLQGSGANVLTF. Here the CDR3 DNA reads TGTGCCAGTAGTATTGTTTTACAGGGCTCTGGGGCCAACGTCCTGACTTTC.

This clonotype was seen a few times. The genes are TRBV3-1 and TRBJ2-6, with 7 bases identical to TRBD1. Germline values: CDR1 LGHDT, CDR2 YNNKEL (reference sequence). J lost 0 bases, V lost 1 base, and 12 bases had no gene match. There are 20 residues in the CDR3. CDR3 coding DNA: TGTGCCAGCAGCCAAGTCCCGACAGGGCCACTCAGCTCTGGGGCCAACGTCCTGACTTTC. This encodes CASSQVPTGPLSSGANVLTF.

This clonotype was seen more than once but under ten times. The V call is TRBV6-5, the J call TRBJ2-5; no clear D. The length of the CDR3 is 16 residues. The V and J ends lost 0 bases and 5 bases respectively, with 16 bases between them. Germline V gene lookup returns CDR1 MNHEY and CDR2 SVGAGI. CDR3 in DNA: TGTGCCAGCAGTTACTCGAGCCGGGCAAAAGGGGAGACCCAGTACTTC. Translating it yields CASSYSSRAKGETQYF.